A single sample is the source of the 11 T cell receptor beta chains below, sequenced in a study of read filtering for tumor transcriptome and immune sequencing. From around 0.4 ug of RNA, a library with molecular barcoded alpha/delta and beta/gamma adaptors was made. TCRdb called the reads again in MiXCR, with one record for every CDR3 protein. The sample consists of fewer than 150,000 distinct CDR3 sequences, around 13% of them appearing once. The sample taken for sequencing was a population of CD138-negative cells sorted from bone marrow. Source of these receptors: a donor at least 40 years old with multiple myeloma.

In its sample, this clonotype was seen many times. V usage is TRBV6-5 and J usage is TRBJ2-3; perhaps D is TRBD1 or TRBD2 (6 bases each). CDR3 length: 15 amino acids. In germline, CDR1 is MNHEY, CDR2 SVGAGI. V dropped 3 bases and J dropped 0 bases, with 10 bases sitting between them. CDR3 residues: CASSYRGASTDTQYF. DNA of the CDR3: TGTGCCAGCAGTTATAGGGGGGCTAGCACAGATACGCAGTATTTT.

This clonotype came up many times. This sequence joins TRBV30 and TRBJ2-7, with 12 bases identical to TRBD2. The CDR3 is made up of 14 amino acids. V dropped 4 bases and J dropped 5; count of bases not matched to a gene: 6. Germline CDR1 and CDR2: GTSNPN and SVGIG (reference sequence). The CDR3 reads CAWTTGLAGNEQYF. The CDR3 bases are TGTGCCTGGACCACGGGACTAGCGGGTAACGAGCAGTACTTC.

This clonotype was detected many times. The CDR3 loop is CASSPWDRGSGNQPQHF. The CDR3 DNA reads TGTGCCAGTAGTCCCTGGGACAGGGGCTCGGGCAATCAGCCCCAGCATTTT. This chain joins TRBV19 and TRBJ1-5; 10 nucleotides agree with TRBD1. CDR1 and CDR2 from the germline V gene are LNHDA and SQIVND (reference sequence). V shed 5 bases and J 2 bases; nucleotides not matched to a gene: 9. The CDR3 runs to 17 residues.

Many counts were recorded for this clonotype. The chain recombines TRBV25-1 with TRBJ1-1, with 7 positions matching TRBD1. Trimming took 0 bases from V and 1 from J; bases not matched to a gene: 5. The CDR3 length is 16 residues. Per the germline V gene, CDR1 is MGHDK and CDR2 is SYGVNS. The CDR3 DNA is TGTGCCAGCAGTGAATATGCGGGACAGCAGAACACTGAAGCTTTCTTT. Translating gives CASSEYAGQQNTEAFF.

Note on this clonotype: A much larger clone lies a single base off, so this may be a read error. The gene calls are TRBV7-9 and TRBJ1-1, with D unresolved. Trimming shortened V by 3 bases and J by 5 bases, and 13 bases separated the two germline ends. This CDR3 is 14 amino acids long. CDR1 and CDR2 from the germline V gene are SEHNR and FQNEAQ (reference sequence). The CDR3 spells CASSFPLGVTEAFF. CDR3 nucleotide sequence: TGTGCCAGCAGCTTTCCACTTGGGGTAACTGAAGCTTTCTTT.

Concerning this clonotype itself: It may be a read error: a sequence one base away is much more abundant. The chain recombines TRBV5-1 with TRBJ2-1; D is perhaps TRBD2 (6 bases). The germline V gene has CDR1 SGHRS and CDR2 YFSETQ. The CDR3 has 14 residues. CDR3 region: CASTAGSSYNGQFF. The CDR3 nucleotides are TGCGCCAGCACTGCCGGGAGCTCCTACAATGGGCAGTTCTTC.

Only a few counts were recorded for this clonotype. V gene TRBV10-3 combines with J gene TRBJ2-7; TRBD2 aligns across 10 bases. J was trimmed by 7 bases and V by 0 bases; bases with no gene match: 9. CDR3 length: 16 amino acids. Germline CDR1 and CDR2: ENHRY and SYGVKD. The CDR3 spells CAISESVIAGGGEQYF. The CDR3 nucleotides are TGTGCCATCAGTGAGTCGGTAATAGCGGGAGGAGGAGAGCAGTACTTC.

This clonotype has only a few counts. The chain uses TRBV5-1 and TRBJ1-1; 7 bases are shared with TRBD1. CDR3 size: 13 residues. The germline V gene encodes CDR1 SGHRS and CDR2 YFSETQ. Trimming at V came to 2 bases and at J to 7 bases, leaving 5 bases not matched to a gene. CDR3 protein: CASSFQGGGEAFF. The CDR3, as DNA: TGCGCCAGCAGCTTCCAGGGGGGTGGTGAAGCTTTCTTT.

At least ten counts were recorded for this clonotype. V is TRBV5-1 and J is TRBJ1-2; D possibly corresponds to TRBD1 (5 bases). V dropped 0 bases and J dropped 5 bases, with 8 bases sitting between them. The CDR3 runs to 13 residues. Germline V gives CDR1 SGHRS, CDR2 YFSETQ. In DNA, the CDR3 is TGCGCCAGCAGCTTGGACGGACAATATGGCTACACCTTC. It translates to CASSLDGQYGYTF.

This clonotype showed up many times. The chain joins TRBV7-2 to TRBJ2-5; TRBD1 matches 10 bases. Germline CDR1 and CDR2: SGHTA and FQGNSA. The CDR3 is 16 residues long. V shed 1 base, J shed 5 bases, and the junction held 7 bases outside the gene matches. The CDR3 DNA reads as TGTGCCAGCAGCTTAGTTCAGGGACAGGGGCTGGAGACCCAGTACTTC. This sequence encodes CASSLVQGQGLETQYF.

Many counts were recorded for this clonotype. The V and J genes are TRBV29-1 and TRBJ2-1, with D uncertain. Deletions cut 7 bases from V and 1 base from J, with 14 bases between. This CDR3 contains 14 residues. Germline CDR1 and CDR2: SQVTM and ANQGSEA. Written as DNA, the CDR3 is TGCAGCGCCCTCTTAGGATCTTCCTACAATGAGCAGTTCTTC. Translating it yields CSALLGSSYNEQFF.